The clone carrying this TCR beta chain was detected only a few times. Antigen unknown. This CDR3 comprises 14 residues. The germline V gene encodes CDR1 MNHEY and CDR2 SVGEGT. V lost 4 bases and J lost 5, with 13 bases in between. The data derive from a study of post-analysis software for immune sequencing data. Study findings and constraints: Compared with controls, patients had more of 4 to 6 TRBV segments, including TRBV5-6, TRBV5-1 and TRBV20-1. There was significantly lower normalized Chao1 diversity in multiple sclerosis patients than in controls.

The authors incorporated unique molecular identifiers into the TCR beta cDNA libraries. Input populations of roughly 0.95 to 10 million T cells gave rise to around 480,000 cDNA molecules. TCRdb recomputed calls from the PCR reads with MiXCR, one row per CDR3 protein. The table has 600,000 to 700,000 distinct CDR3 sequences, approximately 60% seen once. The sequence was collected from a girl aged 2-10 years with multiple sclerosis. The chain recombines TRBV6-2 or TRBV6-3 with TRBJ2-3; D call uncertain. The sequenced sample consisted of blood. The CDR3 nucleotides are TGTGCCAGCAGTTCTCGGACCGGGCGAGATACGCAGTATTTT. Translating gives CASSSRTGRDTQYF.